The 21 T cell receptor beta chains in this list originate from one sample, sequenced in a study of shared clonotypes between healthy human individuals. The data were produced by immunoSEQ multiplex PCR, yet TCRdb's version contains in-frame clones alone and is incomplete. The sample lists 2 million to 2.5 million clones, over 85% occurring once. Sequenced material: naive CD4+ T cells from PBMCs. Subset here: CD45RA+ positively selected. These receptors all stem from a man younger than 35 in good health. Some clones in this sample may be carry-over from other donors' samples.

This sequence joins TRBV7-9 and TRBJ1-2; unclear D gene. V was shortened by 2 bases and J by 3 bases, with 10 bases between the two germline ends. The germline CDR1 and CDR2 sequences are SEHNR and FQNEAQ (reference sequence). The CDR3 is 14 residues long. The CDR3 loop is CASSLSFGHYGYTF. CDR3 DNA sequence: TGTGCCAGCAGCTTATCCTTTGGGCACTATGGCTACACCTTC.

The chain combines TRBV5-4 with TRBJ1-2; 7 bases map to TRBD1. The CDR3 extends over 14 amino acids. Germline assignment: CDR1 SGHNT and CDR2 YYREEE (reference sequence). V was clipped by 2 bases and J by 1 base; unmatched bases: 2. The CDR3: CASSFGTVNYGYTF. The CDR3 nucleotides are TGTGCCAGCAGCTTTGGGACAGTTAACTATGGCTACACCTTC.

Of note for this clone: The same CDR3 is also encoded by other DNA sequences in this sample. The chain links TRBV28 to TRBJ2-7; 7 positions match TRBD1. The CDR3 covers 14 residues. V lost 4 bases and J lost 2; bases outside the gene matches: 5. Germline V gene data show CDR1 as MDHEN and CDR2 as SYDVKM. As DNA, the CDR3 is TGTGCCAGCAGTTCACCGGGACAGCCCTACGAGCAGTACTTC. Translation gives CASSSPGQPYEQYF.

The sample holds a few counts of this clone. The CDR3 region is CASSSQPHSNQPQHF. CDR3 bases: TGTGCCAGCAGTTCCCAACCCCATAGCAATCAGCCCCAGCATTTT. V is TRBV28 and J is TRBJ1-5, with D unclear. V dropped 4 bases and J dropped 0 bases, with 10 bases sitting between them. The CDR3 runs to 15 residues. The germline V gene encodes CDR1 MDHEN and CDR2 SYDVKM.

The chain uses TRBV7-8 and TRBJ1-3, with D uncertain. Trimming shortened V by 5 bases and J by 0 bases, and 14 bases separated the two germline ends. The V gene's germline CDR1 is SGHVS and CDR2 FQNEAQ. This CDR3 spans 16 amino acids. CDR3 DNA: TGTGCCAGCAGCCCCTGGACTTTTAGCTCTGGAAACACCATATATTTT. Its translation: CASSPWTFSSGNTIYF.

The rearrangement links TRBV7-9 to TRBJ2-1; 9 bases are a match to TRBD1. Germline loops: CDR1 SEHNR, CDR2 FQNEAQ (reference sequence). The trim removed 5 bases at V and 9 bases at J, leaving 8 bases unmatched. This CDR3 is 14 amino acids long. This CDR3 is CASSPRTGAREQFF. CDR3 sequence (DNA): TGTGCCAGCAGCCCGAGGACAGGGGCCCGTGAGCAGTTCTTC.

This sequence joins TRBV28 and TRBJ2-7; unclear D gene. Deletions cut 5 bases from V and 3 bases from J, with 11 bases between. CDR3 size: 13 residues. Germline CDR1 is MDHEN and CDR2 is SYDVKM. CDR3 protein: CASSGYELYEQYF. The CDR3 DNA reads TGTGCCAGCAGTGGTTATGAACTCTACGAGCAGTACTTC.

This rearrangement joins TRBV29-1 to TRBJ1-4, with D uncertain. Germline lookup yields CDR1 SQVTM and CDR2 ANQGSEA. Trimming took 6 bases from V and 2 from J, leaving 7 bases between them. CDR3 size: 12 residues. The chain's CDR3 is CSVGFTNEKLFF. The CDR3 DNA follows: TGCAGCGTGGGGTTCACTAATGAAAAACTGTTTTTT.

The chain carries TRBV4-2 and TRBJ1-1; no clear D gene. V was clipped by 0 bases and J by 3 bases, with 11 bases between them. In germline, CDR1 is LGHNA, CDR2 YNFKEQ. The CDR3 sequence is 15 residues long. The DNA for the CDR3 is TGTGCCAGCAGCCAAGAAGGCAGATACCACACTGAAGCTTTCTTT. It yields the protein CASSQEGRYHTEAFF.

The rearrangement joins TRBV13 to TRBJ2-5; the match to TRBD1 covers 9 bases. Trimming cost V 4 bases and J 5 bases; bases outside gene matches: 8. Per germline, CDR1 PRHDT and CDR2 FYEKMQ (reference sequence). The CDR3 is made up of 15 amino acids. Here the CDR3 DNA reads TGTGCCAGCAGCTACCGCGGGACAGGGTCGGAGACCCAGTACTTC. Encoded protein: CASSYRGTGSETQYF.

This chain uses TRBV28 with TRBJ1-1, with TRBD1 identical over 7 bases. V shed 2 bases and J 4 bases; nucleotides not matched to a gene: 7. There are 15 residues in the CDR3. In germline, CDR1 is MDHEN, CDR2 SYDVKM. For the CDR3, the DNA is TGTGCCAGCAGTTTAGTAGACAGGGAAGGCACTGAAGCTTTCTTT. It specifies CASSLVDREGTEAFF.

The chain combines TRBV5-6 with TRBJ2-3, with 9 bases fitting TRBD2. This CDR3 has 16 residues. The J segment lost 4 bases and the V segment lost 4 bases, leaving 10 bases of the junction unmatched. Germline loops: CDR1 SGHDT, CDR2 YYEEEE. In DNA form, the CDR3 reads TGTGCCAGCAGCCCGTACCGCGGGAGGGCCCCAGATACGCAGTATTTT. Translating gives CASSPYRGRAPDTQYF.

J is TRBJ2-5 and V is TRBV2; the D is unclear. Trimming removed 5 bases at V and 4 bases at J, with 8 bases between. CDR3 length: 12 residues. Germline V CDR1 and CDR2: SNHLY, FYNNEI. This CDR3 is CASSLDRETQYF. As DNA, the CDR3 is TGTGCCAGCAGTTTAGACCGAGAGACCCAGTACTTC.

The rearrangement links TRBV11-3 to TRBJ2-7, with D maybe TRBD1 (5 bases). The CDR3 contains 12 residues. Trimming removed 2 bases at V and 5 bases at J, with 7 bases between. In germline, CDR1 is SGHNT, CDR2 YENEEA. The CDR3 coding sequence is TGTGCCAGCAGCTTAAGCAGGGACGAGCAGTACTTC. Translating gives CASSLSRDEQYF.

The V and J genes are TRBV9 and TRBJ1-1, with unresolved D. CDR3 size: 15 residues. CDR1 is SGDLS and CDR2 is YYNGEE in the germline V gene. Trimming cost V 1 base and J 3 bases, with 13 bases left between them. CDR3 sequence (DNA): TGTGCCAGCAGCGTAAATTGGCAAACATACACTGAAGCTTTCTTT. Amino acids: CASSVNWQTYTEAFF.

Comments on this clone: This same CDR3 is encoded by further DNA sequences in the sample. V and J are TRBV5-1 and TRBJ2-5; 7 bases are a match to TRBD1. This CDR3 region has 14 residues. The J segment lost 1 base and the V segment lost 2 bases, leaving 2 bases of the junction unmatched. Germline V gene lookup returns CDR1 SGHRS and CDR2 YFSETQ. The CDR3 nucleotides read TGCGCCAGCAGCTTACAGGGGACCCAAGAGACCCAGTACTTC. Its protein product is CASSLQGTQETQYF. Using reference TRBV5-1 and TRBJ2-5 for the parts outside the CDR3, the full variable domain is KAGVTQTPRYLIKTRGQQVTLSCSPISGHRSVSWYQQTPGQGLQFLFEYFSETQRNKGNFPGRFSGRQFSNSRSEMNVSTLELGDSALYLCASSLQGTQETQYFGPGTRLLVL.

CDR3 region: CASSWDPLSTDTQYF. The CDR3 DNA sequence: TGTGCCAGTAGTTGGGACCCGCTAAGCACAGATACGCAGTATTTT. The V gene is TRBV19, the J gene TRBJ2-3; D tentatively reads TRBD1 or TRBD2 (5 bases each). Trimming took off 5 bases at V and 0 bases at J, with 12 bases between the two ends. The CDR3 contains 15 residues. CDR1 is LNHDA, CDR2 SQIVND, per germline (reference sequence).

The chain recombines TRBV6-5 with TRBJ1-2, with a weak D call TRBD1 (6 bases). Trimming cost V 4 bases and J 8 bases, with 20 bases left between them. The germline CDR1 and CDR2 sequences are MNHEY and SVGAGI. This CDR3 spans 15 amino acids. The CDR3 here is CASSWGRDTMGGYTF. DNA for the CDR3: TGTGCCAGCAGTTGGGGCCGGGACACCATGGGGGGCTACACCTTC.

V is TRBV7-2 and J is TRBJ2-7; TRBD1 might be the D (5 bases). V lost 2 bases and J 2 bases, leaving 13 bases between the germline ends. The CDR3 is made up of 15 amino acids. Germline V CDR1 and CDR2: SGHTA, FQGNSA. CDR3 sequence: CASSLRRQRAYEQYF. The CDR3 DNA sequence: TGTGCCAGCAGCTTAAGGAGACAGCGAGCCTACGAGCAGTACTTC.

Concerning this clone itself: A read error may explain this, as a much larger clone is one base away. In the same sample, other DNA sequences code for this CDR3. The J gene is TRBJ1-5, the V gene TRBV2, with 11 nucleotides matching TRBD1. This CDR3 region has 14 residues. Trimming removed 4 bases from V and 5 bases from J; junction bases left unmatched: 1. Germline CDR1 is SNHLY and CDR2 is FYNNEI. For the CDR3, the DNA is TGTGCCAGCAGTGGGACAGGGGGCTATCAGCCCCAGCATTTT. Translating gives CASSGTGGYQPQHF.

The chain links TRBV7-2 to TRBJ2-7; 10 bases fit TRBD2. V was clipped by 1 base and J by 4 bases; unmatched bases: 10. The CDR3 totals 17 residues. Germline CDR1 reads SGHTA; CDR2 reads FQGNSA. The CDR3 here is CASSLGTPSGSGYEQYF. The CDR3, as DNA: TGTGCCAGCAGCTTAGGAACCCCTAGCGGGAGTGGGTACGAGCAGTACTTC.